Following are 5 T cell receptor beta chains from one sample sequenced in a study of T cell responses to AZD1222 COVID-19 vaccine. Data came from immunoSEQ multiplex PCR; TCRdb stores just in-frame clones and leaves some out. The sample yields over 150,000 clones, 80% to 95% seen once. The material sequenced was peripheral blood, taken on day 0 of AZD1222 vaccination. These receptor sequences come from an adult in good health.

In this sample, this clone turned up once. Here the CDR3 DNA reads TGTGCCAGCAGTGAAGGGAGGGCAGATGGAAAAGAGCAGTTCTTC. As protein: CASSEGRADGKEQFF. J is TRBJ2-1 and V is TRBV6-1; TRBD2 is a possible D gene (6 bases). Trimming shortened V by 1 base and J by 10 bases, and 17 bases separated the two germline ends. Germline lookup yields CDR1 MNHNS and CDR2 SASEGT. This CDR3 has 15 residues.

J is TRBJ2-7 and V is TRBV30; TRBD1 aligns across 9 bases. The junction had 9 bases not matched to a gene; V was cut back by 2 bases and J by 1 base. Germline lookup yields CDR1 GTSNPN and CDR2 SVGIG (reference sequence). The CDR3 spans 16 residues. The CDR3 reads CAWSPYFGQGSYEQYF. In nucleotides, the CDR3 is TGTGCCTGGAGTCCTTACTTTGGACAGGGGTCCTACGAGCAGTACTTC.

This clone was counted between two and nine times. The V call is TRBV18, the J call TRBJ1-3; D remains ambiguous. The CDR3 consists of 18 residues. The germline V and J ends were trimmed by 1 base and 10 bases, with 26 bases remaining between them. Germline CDR1 and CDR2: KGHSH and LQKENI. The CDR3 DNA follows: TGTGCCAGCTCACCACGAAACCTCATAGGGCAGCCCGGTAGTACCATATATTTT. This encodes CASSPRNLIGQPGSTIYF. Together with reference TRBV18 and TRBJ1-3, the CDR3 gives the full variable domain: NAGVMQNPRHLVRRRGQEARLRCSPMKGHSHVYWYRQLPEEGLKFMVYLQKENIIDESGMPKERFSAEFPKEGPSILRIQQVVRGDSAAYFCASSPRNLIGQPGSTIYFGEGSWLTVV.

V is TRBV7-9 and J is TRBJ2-1, with TRBD2 matching 7 bases. The germline gives CDR1 SEHNR, CDR2 FQNEAQ (reference sequence). V shed 5 bases and J 2 bases; nucleotides not matched to a gene: 6. The CDR3 covers 15 residues. For the CDR3, the DNA is TGTGCCAGCAGCCTTATAAGCGGGACCTACAATGAGCAGTTCTTC. It yields the protein CASSLISGTYNEQFF.

V is TRBV28 and J is TRBJ1-4, with 9 bases matching TRBD1. Germline V CDR1 and CDR2: MDHEN, SYDVKM. The CDR3 length is 12 residues. V was clipped by 3 bases and J by 17 bases; unmatched bases: 7. In nucleotides, the CDR3 is TGTGCCAGCAGTTTGTTACAGGGGGCGCGTTTTTTT. Protein: CASSLLQGARFF.